This T cell receptor beta chain was recovered during a study of regulatory T cells in long-lasting Graves disease. The length of the CDR3 is 12 residues. The V gene lost 6 bases and the J gene lost 1 base, with 5 bases spanning the gap. Germline-derived CDR1 and CDR2 are MNHEY and SMNVEV (reference sequence). Researchers made TCR beta libraries by using iRepertoire HTBI primers and running Arm-PCR on CDR3 regions. MiXCR, applied by TCRdb to the multiplex PCR reads, yields one record per CDR3 protein. The table shows hundreds of thousands of distinct CDR3 sequences, with about 15% occurring only once. The study, taken as a whole, reports: Persistent disease was associated with favored TRBV28 usage and with favored use of TRBJ1-2 and TRBJ2-5.

In this sample, this clonotype turned up many times. Its antigen is as yet unknown. Time point given: newly diagnosed GD, antithyroid drugs for less than 3 months. RNA extracted from PBMCs served as the sequencing template. Patients hailed from an endocrinology department in Xi'an, China. These data were also reused for a study on T cells in Graves' hyperthyroidism and ophthalmopathy. From that study: First-round RT-PCR targeting the TCR CDR3 was performed with the HTBI primer set.

J is TRBJ2-3 and V is TRBV27; D ambiguous. The TCR comes from a woman aged 30 to 39 with Graves disease. The material sequenced was peripheral blood mononuclear cells (PBMCs), taken at new diagnosis, from a patient treated with antithyroid drugs. CDR3 in amino acids: CASRVRTDTQYF. DNA for the CDR3: TGTGCCAGCAGAGTCCGCACAGATACGCAGTATTTT.